This TCR beta chain came from a study of T-cell reconstitution after alpha-beta-depleted transplantation in children. Findings and caveats of the study: Among T cells one year after transplant, newly produced cells accounted for most counts and diversity. Recipient T cells and thymic progenitors that survived were the source of the high TCRbeta diversity seen at day 60 in some patients. Reportedly, alpha-beta T cells present about two months post-transplant originated from several hundred expanded clones of graft origin.

In germline, CDR1 is SGHRS, CDR2 YFSETQ. This CDR3 region has 17 residues. Trimming removed 7 bases from V and 4 bases from J, with 24 bases in between. The table lists this clonotype with many counts. Its antigen remains unidentified. Using unique molecular identifiers, the investigators prepared the TCRbeta library. TCRdb used MiXCR to reprocess the PCR reads, holding one entry per CDR3 protein. The profile shows hundreds of thousands of distinct CDR3 sequences, around 12% of them singletons. The clonotype comes from a girl aged 2 to 9 with congenital amegakaryocytic thrombocytopenia, due to receive a stem cell transplant. The chain has TRBV5-1 and TRBJ2-1; D assignment may be TRBD1 or TRBD2 (6 bases each). The sequences come from PBMCs, collected before TCRalphabeta/CD19-depleted stem cell transplant. This CDR3 reads CASGSHRRDNFYNEQFF. The CDR3 region has the DNA TGCGCCAGCGGTTCCCACCGGAGGGACAATTTTTACAATGAGCAGTTCTTC.